This passage covers 17 T cell receptor beta chains from one sample sequenced in a study of blood T cell repertoires in COVID-19. This table comes from immunoSEQ multiplex PCR, and its TCRdb copy is limited to in-frame clones, with some not included. Of under 45,000 clones in the sample, 80% to 90% are singletons; the top ten hold about 9.8%. The sequenced sample consisted of peripheral blood. The receptors come from a human donor in a cohort sampled during active COVID-19.

The rearrangement uses TRBV7-8 and TRBJ1-4; D might be TRBD1 (5 bases). The CDR3 is 14 residues long. V was pared by 4 bases and J by 3 bases, with 9 bases between. CDR1 and CDR2 from the germline V gene are SGHVS and FQNEAQ. CDR3 protein: CASSSTGANEKLFF. The CDR3 DNA sequence: TGTGCCAGCAGCTCCACAGGAGCTAATGAAAAACTGTTTTTT.

The rearrangement links TRBV27 to TRBJ2-2; 9 bases fit TRBD1. Germline assignment: CDR1 MNHEY and CDR2 SMNVEV (reference sequence). This CDR3 comprises 15 residues. After removal of 7 bases from V and 7 bases from J, the junction contained 10 bases not matched to a gene. CDR3 nucleotides: TGTGCCAGCACCCCCGGGGACAGGGTAATCGGGGAGCTGTTTTTT. Residues: CASTPGDRVIGELFF.

CDR3 region: CASSYRRDRGYGYTF. CDR3 DNA sequence: TGTGCCAGCAGTTATCGCCGGGATCGTGGCTATGGCTACACCTTC. The chain carries TRBV6-2 or TRBV6-3 and TRBJ1-2; D uncertain. Trimming took off 3 bases at V and 4 bases at J, with 15 bases between the two ends. The CDR3 totals 15 residues. Germline V gene lookup returns CDR1 MNHEY and CDR2 SVGEGT.

The V call is TRBV5-1, the J call TRBJ2-5, with D maybe TRBD1 (6 bases). V was cut by 4 bases and J by 5 bases, with 21 bases left in between. The CDR3 spans 16 residues. Looked up from germline, CDR1 is SGHRS and CDR2 is YFSETQ. The chain's CDR3 is CASSTSGTPSRETQYF. CDR3 bases: TGCGCCAGCAGCACTTCGGGGACACCCTCGCGGGAGACCCAGTACTTC.

The CDR3: CASSQDLLAGGDEQYF. The CDR3 nucleotides are TGTGCCAGCAGCCAAGATCTATTAGCTGGGGGCGACGAGCAGTACTTC. The chain uses TRBV14 and TRBJ2-7; D is perhaps TRBD1 (6 bases). CDR1 is SGHDN, CDR2 FVKESK, per germline. The CDR3 totals 16 residues. V was cut by 0 bases and J by 5 bases, with 17 bases left in between.

This chain connects TRBV19 to TRBJ1-4; 9 bases fit TRBD1. V was clipped by 5 bases and J by 6 bases; unmatched bases: 4. The CDR3 consists of 14 residues. Germline loops: CDR1 LNHDA, CDR2 SQIVND (reference sequence). The CDR3 region has the DNA TGTGCCAGTAGTCGCGGGACAGGGTATGAAAAACTGTTTTTT. Translating it yields CASSRGTGYEKLFF.

V is TRBV6-5 and J is TRBJ1-1; perhaps TRBD1 as D (5 bases). This CDR3 has 14 residues. Germline CDR1 and CDR2: MNHEY and SVGAGI. V dropped 7 bases and J dropped 4 bases, with 16 bases sitting between them. The CDR3 DNA is TGTGCCAGCAAGAACCCCGGACAACTCACTGAAGCTTTCTTT. Translated: CASKNPGQLTEAFF.

This clone was observed once. The chain has TRBV15 and TRBJ2-7; D is perhaps TRBD2 (7 bases). Germline CDR1 LNHNV, CDR2 YYDKDF (reference sequence). The CDR3 has 16 residues. Trimming stripped 2 bases from V and 4 bases from J, with 18 bases between. CDR3: CATSRLPGGPPYEQYF. CDR3 nucleotide sequence: TGTGCCACCAGCAGACTCCCCGGGGGGCCCCCTTACGAGCAGTACTTC.

The CDR3 nucleotides are TGCGCCAGCAGCCCGATCTGGGCAGGGGATGAAAAACTGTTTTTT. It is translated as CASSPIWAGDEKLFF. The chain links TRBV4-3 to TRBJ1-4; TRBD1 is a possible D gene (6 bases). Trimming stripped 4 bases from V and 6 bases from J, with 15 bases between. The germline V gene has CDR1 LGHNA and CDR2 YSLEER. The CDR3 extends over 15 amino acids.

J is TRBJ2-7 and V is TRBV13, with TRBD2 matching over 11 bases. Trimming removed 0 bases from V and 5 bases from J; junction bases left unmatched: 12. Germline V lookup: CDR1 PRHDT, CDR2 FYEKMQ (reference sequence). This CDR3 region has 18 residues. The CDR3 sequence is CASSLGYPLAGGLNEQYF. The DNA for the CDR3 is TGTGCCAGCAGCTTAGGATATCCTCTAGCGGGAGGTCTCAACGAGCAGTACTTC.

A single count supports this clone. V is TRBV2 and J is TRBJ1-1; unclear D gene. The CDR3 is 13 amino acids. Germline CDR1 SNHLY, CDR2 FYNNEI. Trimming left V 6 bases short and J 5 bases short, with 13 bases between. CDR3 loop: CASSPEVATEAFF. The CDR3 nucleotides read TGTGCCAGCAGCCCCGAGGTGGCAACTGAAGCTTTCTTT.

The chain combines TRBV27 with TRBJ2-1; 10 bases map to TRBD2. CDR3 length: 19 residues. V lost 5 bases and J lost 7; bases outside the gene matches: 20. The germline CDR1 and CDR2 sequences are MNHEY and SMNVEV (reference sequence). CDR3 bases: TGTGCCAGCAGTCCCTGGGGTGGCAGCGGGAGGGCCAGCAGGAATGAGCAGTTCTTC. Amino acids: CASSPWGGSGRASRNEQFF.

The chain recombines TRBV11-1 with TRBJ1-2; possible D gene TRBD1, 5 bases. CDR3 length: 14 residues. V was cut by 6 bases and J by 7 bases, with 18 bases left in between. Per germline, CDR1 SGHAT and CDR2 FQDESV (reference sequence). In nucleotides, the CDR3 is TGTGCCAGCAGGCCGATGGACAACCTTCGTGGCTACACCTTC. The encoded protein is CASRPMDNLRGYTF. Together with reference TRBV11-1 and TRBJ1-2, the CDR3 gives the full variable domain: EAEVAQSPRYKITEKSQAVAFWCDPISGHATLYWYRQILGQGPELLVQFQDESVVDDSQLPKDRFSAERLKGVDSTLKIQPAELGDSAMYLCASRPMDNLRGYTFGSGTRLTVV.

The rearrangement joins TRBV9 to TRBJ2-1; 7 bases fit TRBD1. The CDR3 spans 16 residues. Germline CDR1 and CDR2: SGDLS and YYNGEE. V shed 0 bases, J shed 2 bases, and the junction held 5 bases outside the gene matches. CDR3 coding DNA: TGTGCCAGCAGCGTAGCCCCCGGGACAGCCTACAATGAGCAGTTCTTC. Its translation: CASSVAPGTAYNEQFF.

The V gene is TRBV7-9, the J gene TRBJ1-4; 12 positions match TRBD1. CDR1 and CDR2 from the germline V gene are SEHNR and FQNEAQ (reference sequence). The J segment lost 2 bases and the V segment lost 4 bases, leaving 11 bases of the junction unmatched. The CDR3 has 19 residues. CDR3 protein: CASSSSPGQGARTNEKLFF. In nucleotides, the CDR3 is TGTGCCAGCAGCTCTAGCCCGGGACAGGGGGCGAGGACTAATGAAAAACTGTTTTTT.

The chain combines TRBV6-2 or TRBV6-3 with TRBJ2-1, with 13 bases identical to TRBD2. The CDR3 has 18 residues. CDR1 MNHEY and CDR2 SVGEGT come from the germline V gene. J gave up 0 bases and V 6 bases, and 8 bases lay outside the gene matches. The CDR3 is CASSLGTSGKSSYNEQFF. CDR3 sequence (DNA): TGTGCCAGCAGCCTCGGGACTAGCGGGAAAAGCTCCTACAATGAGCAGTTCTTC.

The V gene is TRBV19, the J gene TRBJ2-3; 9 bases agree with TRBD1. Germline V gene sequence: CDR1 LNHDA, CDR2 SQIVND (reference sequence). This CDR3 contains 15 residues. After removal of 7 bases from V and 4 bases from J, the junction contained 9 bases not matched to a gene. CDR3 coding DNA: TGTGCCAGTACTACTTCCGGGACAGGGCCAGATACGCAGTATTTT. It yields the protein CASTTSGTGPDTQYF.